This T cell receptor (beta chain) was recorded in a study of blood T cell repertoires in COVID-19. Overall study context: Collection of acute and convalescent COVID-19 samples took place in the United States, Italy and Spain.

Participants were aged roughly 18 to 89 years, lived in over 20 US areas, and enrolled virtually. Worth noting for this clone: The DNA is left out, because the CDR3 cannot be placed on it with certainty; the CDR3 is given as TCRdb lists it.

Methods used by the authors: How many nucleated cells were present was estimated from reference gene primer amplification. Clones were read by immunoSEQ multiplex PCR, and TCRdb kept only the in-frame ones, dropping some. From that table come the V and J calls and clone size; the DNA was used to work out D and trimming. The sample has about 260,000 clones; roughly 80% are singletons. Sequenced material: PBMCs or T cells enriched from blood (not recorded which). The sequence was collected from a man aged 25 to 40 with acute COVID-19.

CDR3 amino acids: CASSYSSGQGGQPQHF. The rearrangement joins TRBV6-5 to TRBJ1-5. Germline V gene data show CDR1 as MNHEY and CDR2 as SVGAGI. The CDR3 extends over 16 residues, inclusive of both ends.